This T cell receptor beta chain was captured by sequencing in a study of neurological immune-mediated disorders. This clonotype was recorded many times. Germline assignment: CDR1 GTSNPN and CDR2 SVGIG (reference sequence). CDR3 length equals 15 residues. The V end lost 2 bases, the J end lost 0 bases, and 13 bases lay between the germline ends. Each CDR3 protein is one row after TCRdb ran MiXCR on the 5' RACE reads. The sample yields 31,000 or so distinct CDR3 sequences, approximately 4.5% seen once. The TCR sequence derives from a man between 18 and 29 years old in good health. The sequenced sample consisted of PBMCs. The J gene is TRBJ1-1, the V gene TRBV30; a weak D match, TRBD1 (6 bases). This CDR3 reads CAWSRDTRMNTEAFF. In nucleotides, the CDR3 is TGTGCCTGGAGTAGGGACACTCGCATGAACACTGAAGCTTTCTTT.